What follows is one TCR beta chain and its context. This clonotype was detected many times. Its antigen target is currently unknown. Base qualities are not at hand, and no much larger clone is one base apart. The record originates from a study of T cells of healthy individuals (dated by TCRdb to the late 2010s). Ends trimmed: V by 3 bases, J by 4 bases; bases unmatched to a gene: 7. Counted from cysteine to phenylalanine, this CDR3 has 15 amino acids. The DNA shown is the 45-base CDR3, in frame from base 1. CDR1 and CDR2, per the germline V gene, are SGHVS and FQNEAQ. The library was produced with 5' RACE. The reads were generated on an Illumina MiSeq. TCRdb reworked the public reads: Q25 trimming with fastp, MiXCR clone assembly, productive beta chains retained. Rows with a matching CDR3 protein are joined into one entry that keeps the most common DNA and genes. This sample comprises 75,000 to 95,000 distinct CDR3 sequences, around 5.1% of them detected only once. Roughly 7.5% of the sample lies in the top ten.

The sequence derives from a female donor in good health. Here the chain combines TRBV7-8 and TRBJ2-7; 9 bases in between match TRBD1. The CDR3 is CASSLSGTGTYEQYF. The nucleotide sequence is given as TGTGCCAGCAGCTTGTCCGGGACAGGGACGTACGAGCAGTACTTC.